The 2 T cell receptor beta chains given below trace back to one sample, sequenced in a study of CD8 T cells in ankylosing spondylitis. TCRdb processed the 5' RACE reads anew with MiXCR; each CDR3 protein has one entry. The table shows fewer than 550,000 distinct CDR3 sequences, with about 5.4% occurring only once. Regarding the study as a whole: What appeared characteristic of ankylosing spondylitis blood was a TCR beta motif of fewer than ten highly homologous variants.

The antigens for these receptors are not known. The sequenced material came from blood, either unsorted or a sorted T cell fraction (not recorded which). Source of these receptors: a male donor with ankylosing spondylitis.

This clonotype was picked up many times. The chain carries TRBV5-1 and TRBJ2-5; no clear D gene. V lost 0 bases, J lost 0 bases, and 6 bases lay in between. Germline loops: CDR1 SGHRS, CDR2 YFSETQ. The CDR3 is made up of 14 amino acids. This CDR3 reads CASSLGQYQETQYF. CDR3 coding DNA: TGCGCCAGCAGCTTGGGTCAGTACCAAGAGACCCAGTACTTC.

The sample holds many counts of this clonotype. The chain couples TRBV13 to TRBJ1-2, with no clear D. The ends were cut back, 5 bases at V and 5 bases at J, with 6 bases in the middle. The V gene's germline CDR1 is PRHDT and CDR2 FYEKMQ (reference sequence). The CDR3 sequence is 11 residues long. The CDR3 region is CASSHRYGYTF. Written as DNA, the CDR3 is TGTGCCAGCAGCCACCGGTATGGCTACACCTTC.